What follows describes a single TCR beta chain. Its antigen remains unidentified. This specimen comes from a study of shared clonotypes between healthy human individuals. Whole-study context: Each donor had three CD4 naive, three CD4 memory, two CD8 naive and one CD8 memory plate.

Study-wide points: Clonotypes which were not shared had lower generation probabilities than clonotypes that all four donors shared. What limited the represented genetic and exposure-history diversity was the small number of donors.

This table comes from immunoSEQ multiplex PCR, and its TCRdb copy is limited to in-frame clones, with some not included. The sample includes hundreds of thousands of clones, 96% of them seen just once. CDR1 is SEHNR and CDR2 is FQNEAQ in the germline V gene (reference sequence). The CDR3 length is 16 residues. V dropped 3 bases and J dropped 8; count of bases not matched to a gene: 8. Naive CD8 cells lacked CD45RO and underwent positive selection for CCR7, leaving out terminally differentiated effector memory CD45RA+ cells. Source material: naive CD8+ T cells sorted from blood. The TCR sequence derives from a young man in good health. The rearrangement uses TRBV7-9 and TRBJ2-1; the match to TRBD2 covers 12 bases. CDR3 region: CASSLSSGRARYEQFF. The CDR3 DNA follows: TGTGCCAGCAGCTTGTCTAGCGGGAGGGCCAGATATGAGCAGTTCTTC.